The rows below give T cell receptor beta chains drawn from one sample of a study of T cells in Graves' hyperthyroidism and ophthalmopathy. TCRdb used MiXCR to reprocess the multiplex PCR reads, holding one entry per CDR3 protein. The sample yields some 350,000 distinct CDR3 sequences, roughly an eighth seen once. Material for sequencing was blood. The receptor set was obtained from a middle-aged woman with Graves' ophthalmopathy. Each CDR3 is given with its conserved first and last residue. The D gene is left open where the match is weak. Part of the rows lack a size; the others show once, few, many or a class for expanded clones.

J,V,D,size,DNA,CDR3
TRBJ2-7,TRBV28,TRBD2,many,TGTGCCAGCATCGGACTAGCGGGAGACGAGCAGTACTTC,CASIGLAGDEQYF
TRBJ2-3,TRBV6-1,.,many,TGTGCCACTAAAGTCGGCACAGATACGCAGTATTTT,CATKVGTDTQYF
TRBJ1-2,TRBV6-5,.,many,TGTGCCAGCAGTTACATTGTGTCGGTCGGATTCTCGGGTGGCTACACCTTC,CASSYIVSVGFSGGYTF
TRBJ1-1,TRBV3-1,.,.,TGTGCCAGCAGCCTTGGGGCAGGCCCGAACACTGAAGCTTTCTTT,CASSLGAGPNTEAFF
TRBJ1-2,TRBV29-1,TRBD1,few,TGCAGCGTCGGGGACAGGGGTTATGGCTACACCTTC,CSVGDRGYGYTF
TRBJ2-1,TRBV20-1,TRBD2,many,TGCAGTGCGGCCGCCGGGACTAGCGGGTACAATGAGCAGTTCTTC,CSAAAGTSGYNEQFF
TRBJ2-3,TRBV28,.,.,TGTGCCAGCAGCAAACGACAGTTCCCTAGCACAGATACACAGTATTTT,CASSKRQFPSTDTQYF
TRBJ2-5,TRBV7-2,TRBD1,.,TGTGCCAGCAGCCCATACAGGGGACCCCAAGAGACCCAGTACTTC,CASSPYRGPQETQYF
TRBJ1-5,TRBV24-1,.,many,TGTGCCACCAGTGATGGGAATCAGCCCCAGCATTTT,CATSDGNQPQHF
TRBJ2-1,TRBV2,.,many,TGTGCCAGCAGTCGAGAGAACGGCAATGAGCAGTTCTTC,CASSRENGNEQFF
TRBJ2-1,TRBV25-1,.,many,TGTGCCAGCAGTGAACCCCCGAATCGGGGGAGAGGGATGCATGAGCAGTTCTTC,CASSEPPNRGRGMHEQFF
TRBJ2-1,TRBV27,TRBD2,.,TGTGCCAGCAGTCCGGGACTAGGCCTTTACAATGAGCAGTTCTTC,CASSPGLGLYNEQFF
TRBJ2-5,TRBV20-1,TRBD1,few,TGCAGTGCAACCGCAATGGACAGGGGGCTGGGGGAGTACTTC,CSATAMDRGLGEYF
TRBJ2-5,TRBV18,.,many,TGTGCCAGCAGTTACCAAGAGACCCAGTACTTC,CASSYQETQYF
TRBJ2-7,TRBV4-1,.,.,TGCGCCAGCAGCCCCCCTGGGAGACTGGACTACGAGCAGTACTTC,CASSPPGRLDYEQYF